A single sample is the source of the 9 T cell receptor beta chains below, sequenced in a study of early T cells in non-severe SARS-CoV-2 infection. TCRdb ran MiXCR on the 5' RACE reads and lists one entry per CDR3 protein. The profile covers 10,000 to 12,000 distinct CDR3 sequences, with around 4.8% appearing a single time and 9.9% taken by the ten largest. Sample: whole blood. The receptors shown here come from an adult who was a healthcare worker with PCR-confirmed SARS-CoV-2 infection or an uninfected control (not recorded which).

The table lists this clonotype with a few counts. The CDR3 nucleotides read TGTGCCAGCAGCCCGCAACACGCCTCAAGAGAGACCCAGTACTTC. Residues: CASSPQHASRETQYF. The V and J genes are TRBV5-4 and TRBJ2-5, with unresolved D. V was pared by 4 bases and J by 4 bases, with 17 bases between. This CDR3 comprises 15 residues. The germline CDR1 and CDR2 sequences are SGHNT and YYREEE (reference sequence).

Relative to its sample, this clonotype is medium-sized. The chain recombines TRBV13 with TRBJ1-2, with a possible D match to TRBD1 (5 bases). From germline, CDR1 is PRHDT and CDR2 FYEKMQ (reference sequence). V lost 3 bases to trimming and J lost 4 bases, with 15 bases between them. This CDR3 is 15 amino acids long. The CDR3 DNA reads TGTGCCAGCAGCTTTAGACAGACGGTCTTCTATGGCTACACCTTC. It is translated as CASSFRQTVFYGYTF.

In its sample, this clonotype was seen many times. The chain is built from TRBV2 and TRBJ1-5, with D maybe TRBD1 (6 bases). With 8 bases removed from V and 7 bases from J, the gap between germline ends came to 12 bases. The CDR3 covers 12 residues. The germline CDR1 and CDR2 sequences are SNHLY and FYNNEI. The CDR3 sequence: CASDRLGQPQHF. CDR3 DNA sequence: TGTGCCAGCGACAGGTTGGGGCAGCCCCAGCATTTT.

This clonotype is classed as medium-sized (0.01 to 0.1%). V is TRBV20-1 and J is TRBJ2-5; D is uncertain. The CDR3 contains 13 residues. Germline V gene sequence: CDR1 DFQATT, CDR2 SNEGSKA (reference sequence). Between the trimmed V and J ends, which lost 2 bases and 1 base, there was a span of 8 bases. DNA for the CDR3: TGCAGTGCTAGACCGAGGAGCCAAGAGACCCAGTACTTC. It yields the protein CSARPRSQETQYF.

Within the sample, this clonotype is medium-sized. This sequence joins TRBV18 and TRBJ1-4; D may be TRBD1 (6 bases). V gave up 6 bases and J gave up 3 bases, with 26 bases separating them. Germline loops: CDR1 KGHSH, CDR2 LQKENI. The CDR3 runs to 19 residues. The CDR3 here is CASSHRTAYDETANEKLFF. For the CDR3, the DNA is TGTGCCAGCTCCCACAGGACAGCGTACGATGAGACCGCTAATGAAAAACTGTTTTTT.

CDR3 sequence reads: CSARDQFSLDRVGETQYF. CDR3 sequence (DNA): TGCAGTGCTAGAGATCAGTTTTCCTTGGACAGGGTCGGAGAGACCCAGTACTTC. The J gene is TRBJ2-5, the V gene TRBV20-1, with 8 bases aligning to TRBD1. V shed 0 bases and J 4 bases; nucleotides not matched to a gene: 16. From germline, CDR1 is DFQATT and CDR2 SNEGSKA (reference sequence). The CDR3 spans 18 residues.

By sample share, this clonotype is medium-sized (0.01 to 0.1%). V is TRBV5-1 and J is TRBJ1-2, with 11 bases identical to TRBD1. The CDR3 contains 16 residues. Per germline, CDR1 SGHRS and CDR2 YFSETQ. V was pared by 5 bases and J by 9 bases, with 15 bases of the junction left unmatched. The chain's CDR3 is CASRNDPSDRGHRYTF. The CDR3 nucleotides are TGCGCCAGCAGAAATGACCCATCGGACAGGGGGCATCGCTACACCTTC.

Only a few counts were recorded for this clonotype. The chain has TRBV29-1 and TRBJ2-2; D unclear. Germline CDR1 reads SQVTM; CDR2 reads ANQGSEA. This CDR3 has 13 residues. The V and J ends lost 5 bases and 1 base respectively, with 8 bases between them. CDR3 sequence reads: CSVSLQNTGELFF. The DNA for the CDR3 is TGCAGCGTTAGTCTACAGAACACCGGGGAGCTGTTTTTT.

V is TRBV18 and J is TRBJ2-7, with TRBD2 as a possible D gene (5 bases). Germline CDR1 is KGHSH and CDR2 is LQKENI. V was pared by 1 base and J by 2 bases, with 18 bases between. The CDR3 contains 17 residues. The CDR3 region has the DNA TGTGCCAGCTCACCACGCCGGACTCTTCAATCCGCCTACGAGCAGTACTTC. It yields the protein CASSPRRTLQSAYEQYF.